One and the same sample provided the 5 T cell receptor beta chains below, sequenced in a study of blood T cell dynamics during melanoma immunotherapy. Assay: immunoSEQ multiplex PCR; the TCRdb copy retains only in-frame clones and omits some. The data contain roughly 15,000 clones, more than 80% of them singletons. Time point: week 3, after first cycle of checkpoint inhibitor. The sample here was blood, taken from a patient treated with checkpoint blockade. Receptors originate from a human donor with melanoma.

This clone showed up just a few times. V usage is TRBV5-4 and J usage is TRBJ1-6; D perhaps matches TRBD1 (5 bases). The CDR3 is made up of 12 amino acids. Trimming left V 4 bases short and J 11 bases short, with 10 bases between. Germline V gene lookup returns CDR1 SGHNT and CDR2 YYREEE (reference sequence). The DNA of the CDR3 is TGTGCCAGCAGCAAGGGACCTACACCCCTCCACTTT. Its protein product is CASSKGPTPLHF.

The chain links TRBV23-1 to TRBJ2-6, with no clear D. TRBV23-1 is an open reading frame, and its role is uncertain. Trimming left V 2 bases short and J 0 bases short, with 8 bases between. The CDR3 spans 16 residues. The CDR3 spells CASSQVGSSGANVLTF. DNA of the CDR3: TGCGCCAGCAGTCAAGTAGGGTCCTCTGGGGCCAACGTCCTGACTTTC.

V and J are TRBV18 and TRBJ2-4; 10 bases are a match to TRBD2. V shed 2 bases, J shed 1 base, and the junction held 8 bases outside the gene matches. The CDR3 totals 18 residues. The germline CDR1 and CDR2 sequences are KGHSH and LQKENI. The CDR3 spells CASSPLASGGGAKNIQYF. The CDR3 region has the DNA TGTGCCAGCTCACCATTAGCTAGCGGGGGTGGCGCCAAAAACATTCAGTACTTC.

The chain recombines TRBV19 with TRBJ1-5; D call uncertain. CDR3 length: 15 amino acids. Per the germline V gene, CDR1 is LNHDA and CDR2 is SQIVND (reference sequence). Trimming removed 3 bases from V and 6 bases from J, with 15 bases in between. The CDR3 nucleotides read TGTGCCAGTAGTATGGGCAGAGGCCCGGGTCAGCCCCAGCATTTT. This translates into CASSMGRGPGQPQHF.

This chain connects TRBV7-6 to TRBJ2-2, with 11 bases matching TRBD2. The V and J ends lost 3 bases and 4 bases, in that order; junction bases with no gene match: 7. The CDR3 loop spans 17 amino acids. The germline gives CDR1 SGHVS, CDR2 FNYEAQ. In DNA, the CDR3 is TGTGCCAGCAGCTTTTCATTAGCGGGAGGGGTCACCGGGGAGCTGTTTTTT. Its translation is CASSFSLAGGVTGELFF.